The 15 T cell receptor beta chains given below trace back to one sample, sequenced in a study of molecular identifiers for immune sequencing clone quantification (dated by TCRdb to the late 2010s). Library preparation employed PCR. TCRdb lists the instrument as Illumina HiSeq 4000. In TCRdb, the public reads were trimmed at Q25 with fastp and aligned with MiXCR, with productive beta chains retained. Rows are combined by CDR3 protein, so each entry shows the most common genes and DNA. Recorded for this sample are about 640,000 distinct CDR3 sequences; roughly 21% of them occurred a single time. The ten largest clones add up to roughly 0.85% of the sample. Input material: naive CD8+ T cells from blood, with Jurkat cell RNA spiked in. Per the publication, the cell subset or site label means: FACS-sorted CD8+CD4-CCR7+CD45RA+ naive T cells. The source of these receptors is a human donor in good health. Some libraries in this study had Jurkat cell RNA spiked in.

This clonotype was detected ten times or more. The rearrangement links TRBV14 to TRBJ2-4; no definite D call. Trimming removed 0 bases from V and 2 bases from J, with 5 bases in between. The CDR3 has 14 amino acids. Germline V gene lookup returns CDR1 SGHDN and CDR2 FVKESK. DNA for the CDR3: TGTGCCAGCAGCCAAGATGAGTCCAAAAACATTCAGTACTTC. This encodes CASSQDESKNIQYF.

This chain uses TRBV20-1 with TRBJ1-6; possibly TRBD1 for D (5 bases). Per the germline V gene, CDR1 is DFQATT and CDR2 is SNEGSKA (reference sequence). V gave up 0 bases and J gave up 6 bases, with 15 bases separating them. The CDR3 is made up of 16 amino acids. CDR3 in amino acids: CSARDSRDPSNSPLHF. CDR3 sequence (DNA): TGCAGTGCTAGAGATTCCAGGGACCCATCTAATTCACCCCTCCACTTT.

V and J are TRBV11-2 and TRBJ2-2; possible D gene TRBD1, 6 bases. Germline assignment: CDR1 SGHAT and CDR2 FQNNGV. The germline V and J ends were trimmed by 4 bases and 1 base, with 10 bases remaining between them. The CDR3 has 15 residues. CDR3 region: CASSSWTVNTGELFF. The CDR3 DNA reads TGTGCCAGCAGCTCATGGACAGTGAACACCGGGGAGCTGTTTTTT. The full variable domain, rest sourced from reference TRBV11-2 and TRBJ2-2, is EAGVAQSPRYKIIEKRQSVAFWCNPISGHATLYWYQQILGQGPKLLIQFQNNGVVDDSQLPKDRFSAERLKGVDSTLKIQPAKLEDSAVYLCASSSWTVNTGELFFGEGSRLTVL.

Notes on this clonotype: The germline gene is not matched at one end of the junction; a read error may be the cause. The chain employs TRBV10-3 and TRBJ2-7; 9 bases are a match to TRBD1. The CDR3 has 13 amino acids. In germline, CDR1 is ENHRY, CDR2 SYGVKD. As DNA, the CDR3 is TGTGCCACCGGGACAGGGCAATCCTCCGAGCAGTACTTC. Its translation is CATGTGQSSEQYF.

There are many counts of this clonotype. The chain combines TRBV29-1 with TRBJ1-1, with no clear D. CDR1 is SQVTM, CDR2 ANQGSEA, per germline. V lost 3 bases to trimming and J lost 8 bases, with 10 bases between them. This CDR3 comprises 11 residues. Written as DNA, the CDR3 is TGCAGCGTTGAGGGTAATAGCGAAGCTTTCTTT. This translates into CSVEGNSEAFF.

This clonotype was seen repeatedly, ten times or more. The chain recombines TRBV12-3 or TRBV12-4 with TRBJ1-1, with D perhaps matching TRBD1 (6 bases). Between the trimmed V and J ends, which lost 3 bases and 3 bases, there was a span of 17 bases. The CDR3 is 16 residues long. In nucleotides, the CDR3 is TGTGCCAGCAGTTTCGGGGGGGGGCTAAGTGACACTGAAGCTTTCTTT. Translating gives CASSFGGGLSDTEAFF.

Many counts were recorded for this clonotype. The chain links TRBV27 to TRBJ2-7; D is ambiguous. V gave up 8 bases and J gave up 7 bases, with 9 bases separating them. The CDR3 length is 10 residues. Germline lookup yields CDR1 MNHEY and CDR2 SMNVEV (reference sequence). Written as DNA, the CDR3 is TGTGCCAGCGGGGTTGGGGAGCAGTACTTC. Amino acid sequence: CASGVGEQYF.

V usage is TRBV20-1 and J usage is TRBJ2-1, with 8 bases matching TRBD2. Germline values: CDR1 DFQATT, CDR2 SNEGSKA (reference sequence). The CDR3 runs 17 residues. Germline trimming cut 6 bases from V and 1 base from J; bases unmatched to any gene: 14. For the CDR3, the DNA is TGCAGTGCCCACGGAACTAGCGGTGTATATTCCTACAATGAGCAGTTCTTC. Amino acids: CSAHGTSGVYSYNEQFF.

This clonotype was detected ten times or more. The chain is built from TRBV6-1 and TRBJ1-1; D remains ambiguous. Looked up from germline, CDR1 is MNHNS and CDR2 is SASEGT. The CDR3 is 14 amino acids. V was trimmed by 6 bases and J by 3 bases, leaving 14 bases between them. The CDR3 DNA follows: TGTGCCAGCAGGTGGGGAGGGTACGACACTGAAGCTTTCTTT. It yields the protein CASRWGGYDTEAFF.

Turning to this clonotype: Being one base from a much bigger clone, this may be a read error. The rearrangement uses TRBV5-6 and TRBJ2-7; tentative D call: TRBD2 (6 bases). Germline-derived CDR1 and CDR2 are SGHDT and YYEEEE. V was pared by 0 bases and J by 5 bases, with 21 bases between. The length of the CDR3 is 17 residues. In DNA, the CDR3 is TGTGCCAGCAGCTTGGTGGTAGCGGCGATACCCAACCACGAGCAGTACTTC. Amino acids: CASSLVVAAIPNHEQYF.

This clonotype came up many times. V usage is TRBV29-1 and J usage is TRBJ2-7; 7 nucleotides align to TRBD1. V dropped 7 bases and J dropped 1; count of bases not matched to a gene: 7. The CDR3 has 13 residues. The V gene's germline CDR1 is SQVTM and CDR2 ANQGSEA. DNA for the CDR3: TGCAGCGCTATCGGGACAGCTTCCTACGAGCAGTACTTC. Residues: CSAIGTASYEQYF.

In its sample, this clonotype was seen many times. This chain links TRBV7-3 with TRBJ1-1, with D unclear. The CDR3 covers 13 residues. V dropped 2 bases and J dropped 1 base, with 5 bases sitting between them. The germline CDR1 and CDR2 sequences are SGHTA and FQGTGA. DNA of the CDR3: TGTGCCAGCAGCTTATGGCAGAACACTGAAGCTTTCTTT. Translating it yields CASSLWQNTEAFF.

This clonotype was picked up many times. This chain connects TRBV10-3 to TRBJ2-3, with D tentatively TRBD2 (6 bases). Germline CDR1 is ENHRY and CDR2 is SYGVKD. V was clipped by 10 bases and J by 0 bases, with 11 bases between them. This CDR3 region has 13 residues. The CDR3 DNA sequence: TGTGCCAACCGGGAGAGGAGCACAGATACGCAGTATTTT. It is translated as CANRERSTDTQYF.

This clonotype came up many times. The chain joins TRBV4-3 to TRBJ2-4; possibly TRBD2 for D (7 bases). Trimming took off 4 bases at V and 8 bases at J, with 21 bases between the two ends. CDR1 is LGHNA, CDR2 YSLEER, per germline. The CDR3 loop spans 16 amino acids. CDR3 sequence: CASSPGRGEGRDIQYF. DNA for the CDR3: TGCGCCAGCAGCCCCGGAAGGGGGGAGGGCCGGGACATTCAGTACTTC.

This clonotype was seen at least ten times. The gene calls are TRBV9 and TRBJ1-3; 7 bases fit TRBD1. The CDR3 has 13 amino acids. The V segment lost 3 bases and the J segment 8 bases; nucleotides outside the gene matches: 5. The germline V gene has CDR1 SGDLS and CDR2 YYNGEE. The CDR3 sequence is CASSDGTEYTIYF. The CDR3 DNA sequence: TGTGCCAGCAGCGATGGGACAGAATACACCATATATTTT.